Listed below are T cell receptor beta chains from one sample, sequenced in a study of blood T cell repertoires in COVID-19. Measured with immunoSEQ multiplex PCR; TCRdb has only the in-frame clones, and not every one. The sample lists roughly 150,000 clones; 87% were seen once. The sample was peripheral blood. The receptor set was obtained from a man older than 75 with acute or convalescent COVID-19. The CDR3 runs from the conserved cysteine through the conserved F or W. Each record gives: J gene, clone size, V gene, D gene, CDR3 protein, CDR3 DNA. A D gene is named only where the DNA matches it firmly. Where a row states a size, it is once, few, many or the class of an expanded clone; other rows omit it.

TRBJ1-1 once TRBV28 - CASSLRQKMNTEAFF TGTGCCAGCAGTCTACGACAGAAAATGAACACTGAAGCTTTCTTT
TRBJ1-6 - TRBV30 - CAWSGQGFLNSPLHF TGTGCCTGGAGTGGGCAGGGGTTTCTTAATTCACCCCTCCACTTT
TRBJ2-3 - TRBV5-4 - CASSLVSLDSYFRTDTQYF TGTGCCAGCAGCTTGGTTTCCCTGGACTCCTACTTTCGGACAGATACGCAGTATTTT
TRBJ2-7 - TRBV5-8 - CASSPGTHRPYEQYF TGTGCCAGCAGCCCTGGGACACATAGGCCCTACGAGCAGTACTTC
TRBJ2-5 - TRBV5-1 TRBD1 CASSLTGGRETQYF TGCGCCAGCAGCTTGACAGGGGGCCGTGAGACCCAGTACTTC
TRBJ2-7 - TRBV6-1 TRBD1 CASSEGRQGRNEQYF TGTGCCAGCAGTGAAGGTCGACAGGGGAGGAACGAGCAGTACTTC
TRBJ1-1 - TRBV19 - CASSMSPQSEAFF TGTGCCAGTAGTATGTCTCCACAGTCAGAAGCTTTCTTT
TRBJ1-6 - TRBV3-1/TRBV3-2 - CASSQGANSPLHF TGTGCCAGCAGCCAGGGGGCGAATTCACCCCTCCACTTT
TRBJ2-1 - TRBV5-1 TRBD2 CASSLLAELYNEQFF TGCGCCAGCAGCTTACTAGCGGAGCTGTACAATGAGCAGTTCTTC
TRBJ2-5 once TRBV9 TRBD2 CASSVAAGGETQYF TGTGCCAGCAGCGTAGCAGCGGGAGGGGAGACCCAGTACTTC
TRBJ1-1 - TRBV18 TRBD1 CASAGTANTEAFF TGTGCCAGCGCGGGGACAGCGAACACTGAAGCTTTCTTT
TRBJ1-4 - TRBV12-3/TRBV12-4 - CASSWDMREKLFF TGTGCCAGCAGTTGGGACATGCGGGAAAAACTGTTTTTT
TRBJ1-5 - TRBV5-6 - CASSLFGLNQPQHF TGTGCCAGCAGCTTGTTCGGACTCAATCAGCCCCAGCATTTT
TRBJ1-2 - TRBV30 TRBD1 CAWSAGQGNYGYTF TGTGCCTGGAGTGCCGGACAGGGGAACTATGGCTACACCTTC
TRBJ2-1 - TRBV28 TRBD2 CASLGLAGGRDEQFF TGTGCCAGCTTGGGACTAGCGGGAGGACGGGATGAGCAGTTCTTC
TRBJ1-3 - TRBV5-6 - CASSLSPVTSGNTIYF TGTGCCAGCAGCTTGAGTCCGGTTACTTCTGGAAACACCATATATTTT
TRBJ1-2 - TRBV19 TRBD1 CASRALGQGARGYGYTF TGTGCCAGTAGAGCCTTGGGACAGGGGGCGCGGGGATATGGCTACACCTTC
TRBJ1-1 - TRBV7-9 - CASSFGGGWTEAFF TGTGCCAGCAGCTTTGGGGGCGGTTGGACTGAAGCTTTCTTT
TRBJ2-4 - TRBV28 TRBD1 CASSPNRGTNIQYF TGTGCCAGCAGTCCCAACAGGGGAACAAACATTCAGTACTTC
TRBJ1-2 few TRBV28 - CASRGKQGGDYGYTF TGTGCCAGCAGGGGGAAACAGGGAGGGGACTATGGCTACACCTTC
TRBJ2-1 - TRBV2 TRBD2 CASSPGRGPYNEQFF TGTGCCAGCAGTCCGGGGAGGGGTCCCTACAATGAGCAGTTCTTC
TRBJ1-4 - TRBV3-1/TRBV3-2 - CASSQVHATNEKLFF TGTGCCAGCAGCCAAGTACACGCAACTAATGAAAAACTGTTTTTT
TRBJ2-6 - TRBV5-6 - CASSLGPGYNVLTF TGTGCCAGCAGCTTGGGCCCGGGGTACAACGTCCTGACTTTC
TRBJ2-5 - TRBV27 - CARAVCGETQYF TGTGCCAGGGCAGTTTGCGGGGAGACCCAGTACTTC
TRBJ2-1 - TRBV3-1/TRBV3-2 TRBD2 CASTVGLGSYNEQFF TGTGCCAGCACCGTGGGACTAGGATCCTACAATGAGCAGTTCTTC
TRBJ2-7 - TRBV25-1 - CASSEGGQGRLEQYF TGTGCCAGCAGTGAAGGAGGGCAGGGTCGGCTCGAGCAGTACTTC
TRBJ1-1 - TRBV19 - CASMGRLPNTEAFF TGTGCCAGTATGGGGCGGCTCCCGAACACTGAAGCTTTCTTT
TRBJ2-7 - TRBV28 - CASSLQPPLQQGRTYEQYF TGTGCCAGCAGTTTACAACCCCCCCTCCAGCAGGGTCGAACCTACGAGCAGTACTTC